Following are 27 T cell receptor beta chains from one sample sequenced in a study of beta chain features in type 1 diabetes. cDNA synthesis used the whole RNA isolate, giving expressed TCRB sequences. Generated by immunoSEQ multiplex PCR, the TCRdb table keeps only in-frame clones and is missing some. The repertoire includes about 320,000 clones, 12% to 15% of them detected once, and about 6.6% sits in the top ten. Sequences were obtained from central memory CD4+ T cells from blood. Source of these receptors: a man under 40 in good health.

The chain couples TRBV30 to TRBJ2-2, with 7 bases identical to TRBD1. The germline V gene encodes CDR1 GTSNPN and CDR2 SVGIG (reference sequence). V shed 8 bases, J shed 0 bases, and the junction held 9 bases outside the gene matches. CDR3 size: 15 residues. CDR3 bases: TGTGCCAGTAGTCCGGGACAGACGAACACCGGGGAGCTGTTTTTT. Translated, it gives CASSPGQTNTGELFF.

In this sample, this clone turned up many times. This chain links TRBV9 with TRBJ2-6; a weak D match, TRBD1 (5 bases). Trimming removed 7 bases from V and 1 base from J, with 9 bases in between. Germline V CDR1 and CDR2: SGDLS, YYNGEE. CDR3 size: 14 residues. The CDR3 loop is CASGHTSGANVLTF. The CDR3 DNA reads TGTGCCAGCGGACACACTTCTGGGGCCAACGTCCTGACTTTC.

The chain combines TRBV9 with TRBJ1-2; D is unresolved. There are 16 residues in the CDR3. The germline V gene encodes CDR1 SGDLS and CDR2 YYNGEE. V lost 0 bases to trimming and J lost 3 bases, with 15 bases between them. The CDR3 sequence: CASSVGGSFSDYGYTF. CDR3 in DNA: TGTGCCAGCAGCGTAGGAGGCAGCTTCAGCGACTATGGCTACACCTTC.

The chain employs TRBV6-6 and TRBJ2-2; D might be TRBD2 (5 bases). Germline V gives CDR1 MNHNY, CDR2 SVGAGI (reference sequence). The CDR3 length is 14 residues. Trimming stripped 7 bases from V and 6 bases from J, with 15 bases between. This CDR3 reads CASKRLAVAGELFF. The CDR3 bases are TGTGCCAGCAAGAGGCTAGCCGTCGCCGGGGAGCTGTTTTTT.

CDR3 DNA sequence: TGTGCCTGGAGTGTTGCGGGTATAAACTATGGCTACACCTTC. Translating gives CAWSVAGINYGYTF. V and J are TRBV30 and TRBJ1-2, with D unclear. Trimming left V 0 bases short and J 2 bases short, with 10 bases between. The CDR3 covers 14 residues. Germline values: CDR1 GTSNPN, CDR2 SVGIG (reference sequence).

This chain joins TRBV5-6 and TRBJ2-3; D perhaps matches TRBD2 (6 bases). The CDR3 has 14 amino acids. Trimming took 3 bases from V and 3 from J, leaving 11 bases between them. The V gene's germline CDR1 is SGHDT and CDR2 YYEEEE. The CDR3 DNA reads TGTGCCAGCAGCTCCGGGAGTCGTACAGATACGCAGTATTTT. Amino acid sequence: CASSSGSRTDTQYF.

This clone was recorded a few times. Written as DNA, the CDR3 is TGTGCCAGCAGAGCGACGGGACAGGGAGAAGAAAAACTGTTTTTT. It yields the protein CASRATGQGEEKLFF. V usage is TRBV6-5 and J usage is TRBJ1-4, with 9 bases aligning to TRBD1. CDR3 size: 15 residues. J gave up 8 bases and V 6 bases, and 10 bases lay outside the gene matches. Germline CDR1 MNHEY, CDR2 SVGAGI.

Turning to this clone: Other DNA sequences in this specimen translate into the identical CDR3. The chain couples TRBV7-9 to TRBJ1-2; D not resolved. CDR1 and CDR2 from the germline V gene are SEHNR and FQNEAQ (reference sequence). The V end was cut by 2 bases, the J end by 5 bases, with 6 bases between. The CDR3 has 12 amino acids. The CDR3 DNA follows: TGTGCCAGCAGCTTACGGACTTATGGCTACACCTTC. Translating gives CASSLRTYGYTF.

This sequence joins TRBV2 and TRBJ2-7; TRBD2 matches at 12 bases. Germline loops: CDR1 SNHLY, CDR2 FYNNEI. The V gene end was trimmed by 6 bases and the J gene end by 1 base; junction bases not matched to a gene: 16. CDR3 length: 19 residues. CDR3: CASSLPPSGLAGSSYEQYF. The DNA of the CDR3 is TGTGCCAGCAGCTTACCCCCCTCCGGACTAGCGGGGTCTTCCTACGAGCAGTACTTC.

This clone was found a few times. This chain connects TRBV23-1 to TRBJ2-3; TRBD1 matches 7 bases. TRBV23-1 is classed as an ORF, of uncertain function. CDR3 size: 16 residues. V lost 0 bases, J lost 1 base, and 4 bases stayed unmatched. CDR3 amino acids: CASSQSETGGTDTQYF. The DNA for the CDR3 is TGCGCCAGCAGTCAATCGGAAACAGGGGGCACAGATACGCAGTATTTT.

The chain carries TRBV15 and TRBJ1-1; D not certain. V was pared by 6 bases and J by 1 base, with 12 bases between. The length of the CDR3 is 14 residues. Germline V gives CDR1 LNHNV, CDR2 YYDKDF (reference sequence). CDR3 sequence: CATSISKRNTEAFF. As DNA, the CDR3 is TGTGCCACCAGTATCTCCAAGCGGAACACTGAAGCTTTCTTT.

This clone was observed at least ten times. The chain links TRBV27 to TRBJ1-1, with D possibly being TRBD1 (5 bases). V lost 5 bases, J lost 6 bases, and 13 bases lay in between. This CDR3 is built from 13 residues. CDR1 is MNHEY, CDR2 SMNVEV, per germline (reference sequence). The DNA for the CDR3 is TGTGCCAGCAGTCAAAGGGGCACCGCTGAAGCTTTCTTT. Its translation: CASSQRGTAEAFF.

This clone was detected many times. The rearrangement uses TRBV5-1 and TRBJ2-1, with 7 bases lining up with TRBD1. The CDR3 runs to 15 residues. Losses at the gene ends were 4 bases for V and 4 bases for J; bases not matched to a gene: 8. CDR1 and CDR2 (germline): SGHRS, YFSETQ. CDR3 protein: CASSVTGTSYNEQFF. For the CDR3, the DNA is TGCGCCAGCAGCGTGACAGGGACCTCTTACAATGAGCAGTTCTTC.

This clone was seen a handful of times. The chain joins TRBV7-2 to TRBJ1-6; weak D call: TRBD1 (6 bases). The CDR3 length is 13 residues. Trimming left V 7 bases short and J 8 bases short, with 12 bases between. Germline CDR1 and CDR2: SGHTA and FQGNSA. The CDR3 is CASTLGGDSPLHF. The CDR3 DNA is TGTGCCAGCACTCTAGGGGGGGATTCACCCCTCCACTTT.

This rearrangement joins TRBV4-1 to TRBJ1-5, with D unresolved. The V gene's germline CDR1 is MGHRA and CDR2 YSYEKL. Trimming pared 6 bases from V and 1 base from J, leaving 13 bases between. This CDR3 contains 15 residues. The CDR3 reads CASSPIVLSNQPQHF. CDR3 nucleotides: TGCGCCAGCAGTCCCATCGTCTTGAGCAATCAGCCCCAGCATTTT.

The CDR3: CASSGGTDYTDTQYF. Written as DNA, the CDR3 is TGTGCCAGCAGTGGCGGGACAGACTACACAGATACGCAGTATTTT. The chain carries TRBV2 and TRBJ2-3; D may be TRBD1 (7 bases). V was shortened by 4 bases and J by 2 bases, with 13 bases between the two germline ends. The CDR3 contains 15 residues. Germline lookup yields CDR1 SNHLY and CDR2 FYNNEI.

The CDR3 sequence is CASSFGTGVETQYF. The CDR3 bases are TGTGCCAGCAGCTTTGGGACAGGGGTTGAGACCCAGTACTTC. The rearrangement joins TRBV7-7 to TRBJ2-5; 10 nucleotides agree with TRBD1. CDR3 length equals 14 residues. The V and J ends lost 3 bases and 5 bases, in that order; junction bases with no gene match: 3. Germline CDR1 is SSHAT and CDR2 is FNYEAQ (reference sequence).

The rearrangement joins TRBV19 to TRBJ1-2; D call uncertain. Germline V CDR1 and CDR2: LNHDA, SQIVND (reference sequence). Trimming pared 3 bases from V and 4 bases from J, leaving 3 bases between. The CDR3 runs 11 residues. DNA for the CDR3: TGTGCCAGTAGTATTGGCTATGGCTACACCTTC. Protein: CASSIGYGYTF.

The V and J genes are TRBV18 and TRBJ1-5, with a weak D call TRBD1 (6 bases). Germline lookup yields CDR1 KGHSH and CDR2 LQKENI. The CDR3 length is 14 residues. V shed 4 bases and J shed 11 bases, with 18 bases lying between them. DNA for the CDR3: TGTGCCAGCTCACGGGCGACCCGTCAGGGGACCCAGCATTTT. This encodes CASSRATRQGTQHF.

This clone showed up just a few times. Other DNA sequences from this sample encode an identical CDR3 as well. This chain connects TRBV18 to TRBJ2-5; D is ambiguous. From germline, CDR1 is KGHSH and CDR2 LQKENI. Trimming shortened V by 3 bases and J by 5 bases, and 10 bases separated the two germline ends. The CDR3 runs to 13 residues. CDR3 loop: CASSPFGSETQYF. In nucleotides, the CDR3 is TGTGCCAGCTCACCGTTCGGTTCCGAGACCCAGTACTTC.

The CDR3 DNA sequence: TGTGCCAGCAGCTCCACAAGCACAGATACGCAGTATTTT. This sequence encodes CASSSTSTDTQYF. The chain combines TRBV11-3 with TRBJ2-3; no reliable D call. Between the trimmed V and J ends, which lost 4 bases and 0 bases, there was a span of 5 bases. The CDR3 loop spans 13 amino acids. Germline V gene lookup returns CDR1 SGHNT and CDR2 YENEEA.

The CDR3 loop reads CASSIFSAGNQPQHF. DNA of the CDR3: TGTGCCAGTAGTATTTTTTCGGCAGGGAATCAGCCCCAGCATTTT. The chain links TRBV19 to TRBJ1-5; D is possibly TRBD1 (5 bases). The CDR3 contains 15 residues. Deletions cut 3 bases from V and 4 bases from J, with 13 bases between. Per the germline V gene, CDR1 is LNHDA and CDR2 is SQIVND (reference sequence).

The chain combines TRBV30 with TRBJ1-1, with D uncertain. Per the germline V gene, CDR1 is GTSNPN and CDR2 is SVGIG (reference sequence). The CDR3 loop spans 13 amino acids. V lost 0 bases, J lost 1 base, and 6 bases lay in between. The CDR3 region is CAWSVSENTEAFF. Written as DNA, the CDR3 is TGTGCCTGGAGTGTGTCAGAGAACACTGAAGCTTTCTTT.

This clone was seen just once. The CDR3 nucleotides are TGTGCCATCAGCAATAGTAAAAACCGGGACAACGGGTACTACGAGCAGTACTTC. It is translated as CAISNSKNRDNGYYEQYF. V is TRBV10-3 and J is TRBJ2-7, with D possibly matching TRBD1 (6 bases). This CDR3 is built from 18 residues. Germline V lookup: CDR1 ENHRY, CDR2 SYGVKD. Trimming removed 6 bases at V and 3 bases at J, with 27 bases between.

This clone was found a few times. In nucleotides, the CDR3 is TGCGCCAGCAGCCAGAACCCCTTGTCCGCGGGGGCCCCCGGTGAGCAGTTCTTC. Residues: CASSQNPLSAGAPGEQFF. V is TRBV4-3 and J is TRBJ2-1; D perhaps matches TRBD2 (7 bases). The CDR3 extends over 18 amino acids. Between the trimmed V and J ends, which lost 3 bases and 9 bases, there was a span of 27 bases. The germline V gene has CDR1 LGHNA and CDR2 YSLEER.

This clone was detected only a few times. This CDR3 is CASSLVVGGLGRNQPQHF. The DNA for the CDR3 is TGCGCCAGCAGTCTCGTAGTCGGCGGGCTCGGGCGCAATCAGCCCCAGCATTTT. The chain has TRBV23-1 and TRBJ1-5; D call uncertain. TRBV23-1 is annotated as an ORF whose role is uncertain. Trimming cost V 4 bases and J 2 bases, with 21 bases left between them. The CDR3 has 18 residues.

This clone was counted a few times. V gene TRBV6-5 combines with J gene TRBJ1-6; TRBD1 is a possible D gene (6 bases). The V end lost 0 bases, the J end lost 7 bases, and 13 bases lay between the germline ends. CDR1 is MNHEY, CDR2 SVGAGI, per germline. This CDR3 spans 16 amino acids. CDR3 sequence (DNA): TGTGCCAGCAGTTACTCGCCGGCAGGGGCAAATTCACCCCTCCACTTT. Protein sequence: CASSYSPAGANSPLHF.